Here is one T cell receptor beta chain with its context. Isolated PBMCs totaled at least 7 million in each sample. This record belongs to a study of blood T cells in healthy people across ages. A J-beta primer mix and a sample-barcoded 5' primer were used in a second PCR of roughly 6 to 11 cycles. TCRdb redid the calling of the 5' RACE reads with MiXCR, one entry per CDR3 protein. Of approximately 820,000 distinct CDR3 sequences listed, around 43% were seen once; the top ten hold about 19%. Sequencing used blood. The receptor was derived from a man aged 55 to 69 in good health.

DNA for the CDR3: TGTGCCAGCAGCCCGGCAAACTCGGGACTAGCGGGTCAAGAGACCCAGTACTTC. This sequence encodes CASSPANSGLAGQETQYF. V and J are TRBV4-2 and TRBJ2-5, with 12 positions matching TRBD2. V was pared by 4 bases and J by 2 bases, with 11 bases of the junction left unmatched. The V gene's germline CDR1 is LGHNA and CDR2 YNFKEQ. The CDR3 contains 18 residues.